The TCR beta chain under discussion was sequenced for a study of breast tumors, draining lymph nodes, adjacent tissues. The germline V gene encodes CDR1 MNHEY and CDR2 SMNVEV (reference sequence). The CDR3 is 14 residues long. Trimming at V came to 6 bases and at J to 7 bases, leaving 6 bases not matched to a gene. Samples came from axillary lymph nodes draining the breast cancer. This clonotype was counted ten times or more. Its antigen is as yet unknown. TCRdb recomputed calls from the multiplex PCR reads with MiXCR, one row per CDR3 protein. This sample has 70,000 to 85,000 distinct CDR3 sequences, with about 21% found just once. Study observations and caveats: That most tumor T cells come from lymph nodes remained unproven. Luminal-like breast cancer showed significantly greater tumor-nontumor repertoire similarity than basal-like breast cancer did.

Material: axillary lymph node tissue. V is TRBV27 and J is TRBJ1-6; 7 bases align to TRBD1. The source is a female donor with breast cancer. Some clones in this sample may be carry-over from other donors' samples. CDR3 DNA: TGTGCCAGCAGCCCGCAGGGGGGAAATTCACCCCTCCACTTT. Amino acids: CASSPQGGNSPLHF.